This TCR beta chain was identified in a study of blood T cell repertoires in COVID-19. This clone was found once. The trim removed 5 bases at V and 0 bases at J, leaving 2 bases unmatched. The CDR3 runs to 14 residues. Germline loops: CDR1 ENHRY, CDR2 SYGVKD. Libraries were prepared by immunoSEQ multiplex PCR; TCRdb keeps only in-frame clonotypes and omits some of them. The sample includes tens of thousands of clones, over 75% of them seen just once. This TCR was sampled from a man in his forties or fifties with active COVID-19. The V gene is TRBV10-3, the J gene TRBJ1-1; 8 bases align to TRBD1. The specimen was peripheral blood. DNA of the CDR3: TGTGCCATCAGTCCGGACAGGGTGAACACTGAAGCTTTCTTT. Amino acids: CAISPDRVNTEAFF.